This paragraph reports one T cell receptor (beta chain). This clone's antigen is unknown. Qualities for individual bases were not recorded, and no much larger clone is one base off. Enrolling through a virtual design, the prospective study's participants ranged in age from about 18 to 89 years and lived across roughly 23 United States geographic areas. To assign participants to cohorts, the prospective study relied on clinical history that participants themselves reported in a screening survey and a study questionnaire. Recovered participants in ImmuneRACE Cohort 3 were defined by two consecutive negative NP/OP PCR tests, clearance by a healthcare professional, or resolution of symptoms. In the prospective study, mobile phlebotomists collected whole blood, serum and a nasopharyngeal or oropharyngeal swab from each participant. Participants in the prospective study had the option to provide additional blood draws and questionnaires over a roughly two-month period. Prospective study blood samples were shipped either frozen or at room temperature before DNA extraction.

V was cut back by 3 bases and J by 0 bases, leaving a gap of 11 bases between them. Including the terminal cysteine and phenylalanine, the CDR3 comprises 15 residues. Of the read, only the CDR3 DNA is kept; its 45 bases are in frame from base 1. Per the germline V gene, ENHRY is the CDR1 and SYGVKD is the CDR2. These data come from a study of blood T cell repertoires in COVID-19 (dated by TCRdb to the early 2020s). About the investigation overall: Samples covering the acute and convalescent phases of COVID-19 were provided by collaborators in the United States, Italy and Spain. The prospective study material was composed of cDNA or gDNA derived from T cells, B-cell-depleted T cells, or PBMCs. Subjects who had been exposed to COVID-19, were actively infected with it, or had recovered from it provided the deeply sampled blood TCRbeta repertoires that made up the dataset. The repertoires were made available in a free public database intended to serve as a resource for research on the immune response to SARS-CoV-2. The samples were drawn from two sources: the first 160 participants of the ongoing ImmuneRACE study, and approximately 1,300 subjects contributed by 6 global collaborators. Sample metadata almost always included a de-identified subject ID, COVID-19 status, age in years and sex. Where available, HLA class I and class II types were obtained from metadata supplied by the sample provider rather than from assay-based typing.

TCRbeta CDR3 regions were amplified from genomic DNA using the immunoSEQ Assay, a bias-controlled multiplex PCR. Per the authors' processing: Within the assay, amplification of reference gene primers was used to estimate how many nucleated cells each sample contained. To quantify the absolute abundance of each unique TCRbeta CDR3 rearrangement, sequence reads were collapsed and filtered. For each sample, productive Simpson clonality was calculated as the square root of Simpson's diversity index across productive rearrangements. The immuneACCESS repertoire file appears here via TCRdb, limited to in-frame rearrangements. These files lack a portion of the clones; in checked studies, under half of the deficit traces to unresolved V genes, and the cause of the others is not known. V, J and clone size derive from that table, while D and trimming were established from the DNA sequence. The sample table records about 480,000 clones; 85% to 90% of these occur just once. About 1.7% of the sample belongs to the ten largest clones.

Broader findings and caveats from the paper: The quantity of clinical and demographic metadata differed by source and by participant and was supplied without curation.

Recombination joined TRBV10-3 with TRBJ1-1; TRBD1 could be the D gene, as 6 bases match. Sequenced sample: PBMCs or T cells enriched from blood (not recorded which). This receptor was identified in a woman aged 40 to 50 who had recovered from COVID-19. The CDR3 reads as follows: CAISDPGHLNTEAFF. The DNA is as follows: TGTGCCATCAGTGACCCGGGACACCTGAACACTGAAGCTTTCTTT.